A selection of T cell receptor beta chains follows, all from one sample in a study of beta chain features in type 1 diabetes. Here immunoSEQ multiplex PCR was the method, and the copy in TCRdb shows in-frame clones only, minus some. The table has hundreds of thousands of clones, around an eighth seen once. The sequenced material came from naive CD4+ T cells from blood. These receptors were obtained from a man aged 18-30 years with type 1 diabetes. Each CDR3 is given with its conserved first and last residue. Fields, in order: V gene, clone size, J gene, D gene, CDR3 protein, CDR3 DNA. The D gene is left open where the match is weak. The size field is filled for only some rows; it gives once, few, many or a size class.

>TRBV7-2|-|TRBJ1-2|TRBD1
CASSLAGTGGAYGYTF
TGTGCCAGCAGCTTGGCCGGGACAGGGGGTGCTTATGGCTACACCTTC
>TRBV9|-|TRBJ2-1|-
CASSAPGHEQFF
TGTGCCAGCAGCGCTCCAGGGCATGAGCAGTTCTTC
>TRBV7-9|-|TRBJ1-1|-
CASSLKNTEAFF
TGTGCCAGCAGCCTTAAGAACACTGAAGCTTTCTTT
>TRBV2|-|TRBJ2-2|-
CASRTYTGELFF
TGTGCCAGCAGGACCTACACCGGGGAGCTGTTTTTT
>TRBV5-1|few|TRBJ2-6|TRBD2
CASNSGSAGANVLTF
TGCGCCAGCAATAGCGGGAGTGCTGGGGCCAACGTCCTGACTTTC
>TRBV11-1|-|TRBJ2-1|-
CASSLFGPVNEQFF
TGTGCCAGCAGCTTATTTGGGCCTGTAAATGAGCAGTTCTTC
>TRBV7-2|few|TRBJ2-7|TRBD1
CASSFGGGQGQQYF
TGTGCCAGCAGCTTTGGAGGAGGACAGGGACAGCAGTACTTC
>TRBV21-1|-|TRBJ2-1|-
CASGFNNEQFF
TGTGCCAGCGGTTTCAACAATGAGCAGTTCTTC
>TRBV25-1|few|TRBJ1-3|TRBD1
CASRTGPGNTIYF
TGTGCCAGCAGGACAGGGCCCGGAAACACCATATATTTT
>TRBV5-1|few|TRBJ2-4|-
CASSLGVAKNIQYF
TGCGCCAGCAGCTTGGGAGTAGCCAAAAACATTCAGTACTTC
>TRBV6-5|-|TRBJ1-6|-
CASRVGNSPLHF
TGTGCCAGCAGAGTGGGCAATTCACCCCTCCACTTT
>TRBV27|-|TRBJ1-2|-
CASSLFRGGYYGYTF
TGTGCCAGCAGTTTATTCAGGGGAGGATACTATGGCTACACCTTC
>TRBV18|-|TRBJ2-5|-
CASSPEQETQYF
TGTGCCAGCTCACCGGAGCAAGAGACCCAGTACTTC
>TRBV5-1|few|TRBJ2-7|-
CASSSQGFLGEQYF
TGCGCCAGCAGCTCACAGGGATTTCTAGGCGAGCAGTACTTC
>TRBV19|few|TRBJ2-3|-
CASSMRKTASTDTQYF
TGTGCCAGTAGTATGAGAAAGACCGCTAGCACAGATACGCAGTATTTT
>TRBV7-9|-|TRBJ1-4|-
CASSAGDGAGEKLFF
TGTGCCAGCAGCGCCGGGGACGGGGCGGGAGAAAAACTGTTTTTT